This T cell receptor (beta chain) was sequenced in a study of T-cell reconstitution after alpha-beta-depleted transplantation in children. In germline, CDR1 is DFQATT, CDR2 SNEGSKA (reference sequence). The CDR3 runs to 16 residues. J gave up 6 bases and V 6 bases, and 15 bases lay outside the gene matches. Unique molecular identifiers were incorporated into the prepared TCRbeta library. TCRdb passed the PCR reads through MiXCR, listing each CDR3 protein once. In the table there are around 410,000 distinct CDR3 sequences, about 11% of which are singletons. This clonotype was obtained from a human donor who donated a stem cell graft to a child with acute myeloid leukemia. The chain carries TRBV20-1 and TRBJ2-4; TRBD2 aligns across 9 bases. The sequenced sample was PBMCs from the stem cell graft donor, obtained from the stem cell graft. In DNA, the CDR3 is TGCAGTGCGACTCCCCTACAGCGGGGGGACCCAAACATTCAGTACTTC. Its translation: CSATPLQRGDPNIQYF.